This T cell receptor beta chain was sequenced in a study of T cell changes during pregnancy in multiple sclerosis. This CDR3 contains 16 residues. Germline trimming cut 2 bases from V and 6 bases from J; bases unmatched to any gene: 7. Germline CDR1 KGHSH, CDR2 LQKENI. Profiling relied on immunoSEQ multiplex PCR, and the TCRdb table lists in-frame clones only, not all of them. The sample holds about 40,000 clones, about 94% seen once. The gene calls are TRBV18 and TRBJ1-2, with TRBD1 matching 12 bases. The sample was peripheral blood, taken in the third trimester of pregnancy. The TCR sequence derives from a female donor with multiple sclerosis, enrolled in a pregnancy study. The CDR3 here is CASSPREGTGGDGYTF. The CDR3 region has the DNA TGTGCCAGCTCACCAAGAGAAGGGACAGGGGGCGATGGCTACACCTTC.